Listed below are T cell receptor beta chains from one sample, sequenced in a study of OX40 agonist ivuxolimab in advanced cancers. Sequencing was performed with immunoSEQ multiplex PCR; in TCRdb, only in-frame clones are kept and a portion is missing. The sample carries 55,000 to 90,000 clones, 75% to 90% recorded once. Specimen: CD4+ or CD8+ T cells sorted from blood, collected in a trial of the OX40 agonist ivuxolimab. The receptors stem from an adult with an advanced solid tumor such as melanoma, head and neck, liver or kidney cancer. The CDR3 runs from the conserved cysteine through the conserved F or W. The order of the fields is CDR3 DNA, CDR3 protein, J gene, D gene, V gene, CDR3 length, clone size. D genes are given only for firm matches. The size of a clone is reported for some rows only, either as once, few or many, or as a class for expanded clones.

DNA: TGTGCCAGCAGCGTAGGGTTTCGACGGGCGGGAGGGGAGACCCAGTACTTC; CDR3: CASSVGFRRAGGETQYF; J: TRBJ2-5; D: TRBD2; V: TRBV9; length: 17; size: -
DNA: TGTGCCAGCAGCCGCCCGGGACTAGCGGCTTACGAGCAGTACTTC; CDR3: CASSRPGLAAYEQYF; J: TRBJ2-7; D: TRBD2; V: TRBV5-6; length: 15; size: -
DNA: TGTGCCAGCGGGGGCCGTGAAAAACTGTTTTTT; CDR3: CASGGREKLFF; J: TRBJ1-4; D: -; V: TRBV6-5; length: 11; size: -
DNA: TGTGCCAGCAGCAATCCCTTAATCACCGGGGAGCTGTTTTTT; CDR3: CASSNPLITGELFF; J: TRBJ2-2; D: -; V: TRBV7-9; length: 14; size: -
DNA: TGTGCCAGCAGCTGGACAAGCTCTGGGGCCAACGTCCTGACTTTC; CDR3: CASSWTSSGANVLTF; J: TRBJ2-6; D: -; V: TRBV5-5; length: 15; size: -
DNA: TGCGCCAGCAGCCAAGAGGGAAGTAGCTCTGGGGCCAACGTCCTGACTTTC; CDR3: CASSQEGSSSGANVLTF; J: TRBJ2-6; D: -; V: TRBV4-1; length: 17; size: -
DNA: TGCAGCGTTGAGGGCAGGTTCACAGATACGCAGTATTTT; CDR3: CSVEGRFTDTQYF; J: TRBJ2-3; D: -; V: TRBV29-1; length: 13; size: once
DNA: TGTGCCAGCAGCAAACCCCCCGCGGACAGGGGGATTGCGAGCAATCAGCCCCAGCATTTT; CDR3: CASSKPPADRGIASNQPQHF; J: TRBJ1-5; D: -; V: TRBV21-1; length: 20; size: -
DNA: TGTGCCACCAGCAGAGAACAGGGATCTTCCTACGAGCAGTACTTC; CDR3: CATSREQGSSYEQYF; J: TRBJ2-7; D: -; V: TRBV15; length: 15; size: -
DNA: TGTGCCAGCAGCTTGAGAGGACAGGAGACAGATACGCAGTATTTT; CDR3: CASSLRGQETDTQYF; J: TRBJ2-3; D: TRBD1; V: TRBV5-8; length: 15; size: -
DNA: TGCGCCAGCAGCTTTAGCGGGGGGGCAAAGACCGGGGAGCTGTTTTTT; CDR3: CASSFSGGAKTGELFF; J: TRBJ2-2; D: TRBD2; V: TRBV5-1; length: 16; size: -
DNA: TGTGCCAGCAGTGAGGGCCAGGGGATCACTGAAGCTTTCTTT; CDR3: CASSEGQGITEAFF; J: TRBJ1-1; D: -; V: TRBV6-1; length: 14; size: -
DNA: TGTGCCAGCAGCGTAGCGGTGGGGCTCAGTGGCTACACCTTC; CDR3: CASSVAVGLSGYTF; J: TRBJ1-2; D: -; V: TRBV9; length: 14; size: once
DNA: TGTGCCAGCAGTTCGGGGGCTAACTACGAGCAGTACTTC; CDR3: CASSSGANYEQYF; J: TRBJ2-7; D: -; V: TRBV6-6; length: 13; size: -
DNA: TGTGCCAGCAGTTACTCGGGGAGTTATGGCTACACCTTC; CDR3: CASSYSGSYGYTF; J: TRBJ1-2; D: -; V: TRBV6-5; length: 13; size: -
DNA: TGTGCCAGCAGTGGACTAGCGGGGGGTCCGAGCTCCTACAATGAGCAGTTCTTC; CDR3: CASSGLAGGPSSYNEQFF; J: TRBJ2-1; D: TRBD2; V: TRBV6-1; length: 18; size: -
DNA: TGTGCCAGCAGCACCAACAGGGCCAATGAGCAGTTCTTC; CDR3: CASSTNRANEQFF; J: TRBJ2-1; D: -; V: TRBV13; length: 13; size: -
DNA: TGTGCCAGCAGCTTAGTGGGCCCCGGGGACTATGGCTACACCTTC; CDR3: CASSLVGPGDYGYTF; J: TRBJ1-2; D: -; V: TRBV7-2; length: 15; size: -
DNA: TGCGCCAGCAGCCTGACAGGGGTTCGGGAAAAACTGTTTTTT; CDR3: CASSLTGVREKLFF; J: TRBJ1-4; D: TRBD1; V: TRBV5-1; length: 14; size: few
DNA: TGTGCCAGCAGCGTACAGGTTAACTATGGCTACACCTTC; CDR3: CASSVQVNYGYTF; J: TRBJ1-2; D: -; V: TRBV9; length: 13; size: -
DNA: TGTGCCAGCAGCTTACGCCAGGGAAGAGCTTTCTTT; CDR3: CASSLRQGRAFF; J: TRBJ1-1; D: -; V: TRBV11-2; length: 12; size: -
DNA: TGTGCCAGCACTAACCTGGGGGAGACAGATGAAAAACTGTTTTTT; CDR3: CASTNLGETDEKLFF; J: TRBJ1-4; D: -; V: TRBV5-6; length: 15; size: -
DNA: TGTGCCAGCAGCCCTAGCGGGAGGGGGAACACCGGGGAGCTGTTTTTT; CDR3: CASSPSGRGNTGELFF; J: TRBJ2-2; D: TRBD2; V: TRBV14; length: 16; size: -
DNA: TGTGCCAGCATCTTTGGACTAGCGGGGGGCACAGATACGCAGTATTTT; CDR3: CASIFGLAGGTDTQYF; J: TRBJ2-3; D: TRBD2; V: TRBV2; length: 16; size: -
DNA: TGTGCCAGCAGCGCCCGCGGGCCCTCCTACGAGCAGTACTTC; CDR3: CASSARGPSYEQYF; J: TRBJ2-7; D: -; V: TRBV7-9; length: 14; size: -
DNA: TGTGCCAGCAGTTTATCGAAGGGGCAGCAGCCCCAGCATTTT; CDR3: CASSLSKGQQPQHF; J: TRBJ1-5; D: -; V: TRBV27; length: 14; size: -
DNA: TGCGCCAGCAGTCCTCAAGCTAACACTGAAGCTTTCTTT; CDR3: CASSPQANTEAFF; J: TRBJ1-1; D: -; V: TRBV23-1; length: 13; size: -
DNA: TGCAGCGTTTCTTGGGACATCTCTGGAAACACCATATATTTT; CDR3: CSVSWDISGNTIYF; J: TRBJ1-3; D: -; V: TRBV29-1; length: 14; size: -
DNA: TGTGCCAGCAGCGCGTTTTCCAGCAATCAGCCCCAGCATTTT; CDR3: CASSAFSSNQPQHF; J: TRBJ1-5; D: -; V: TRBV5-5; length: 14; size: -
DNA: TGTGCCAGCAGCTGGAGGGCGGGAGGGCCTTCCTACAATGAGCAGTTCTTC; CDR3: CASSWRAGGPSYNEQFF; J: TRBJ2-1; D: TRBD2; V: TRBV7-2; length: 17; size: once
DNA: TGTGCCAGCAGCTCGGGGACAGGGAACTATGGCTACACCTTC; CDR3: CASSSGTGNYGYTF; J: TRBJ1-2; D: TRBD1; V: TRBV5-4; length: 14; size: -
DNA: TGTGCCTGGGAGGGGCGCAGGAATTCACCCCTCCACTTT; CDR3: CAWEGRRNSPLHF; J: TRBJ1-6; D: -; V: TRBV30; length: 13; size: once
DNA: TGTGCCAGCTCAACGGCCGGGACAGGGTTCAATCAGCCCCAGCATTTT; CDR3: CASSTAGTGFNQPQHF; J: TRBJ1-5; D: TRBD1; V: TRBV18; length: 16; size: -
DNA: TGTGCCAGCAGTGTAACAGGGAACTATGGCTACACCTTC; CDR3: CASSVTGNYGYTF; J: TRBJ1-2; D: -; V: TRBV2; length: 13; size: -
DNA: TGCAGCGCGTCCGGGACAGCCAAAAACATTCAGTACTTC; CDR3: CSASGTAKNIQYF; J: TRBJ2-4; D: -; V: TRBV29-1; length: 13; size: -
DNA: TGTGCCAGCAGCGTATCACCGGGACTAGCGGGCCCAGGGTCCTACAATGAGCAGTTCTTC; CDR3: CASSVSPGLAGPGSYNEQFF; J: TRBJ2-1; D: TRBD2; V: TRBV2; length: 20; size: -
DNA: TGTGCCAGCAGCTTACTCCTAGCGGGAGGTACAGATACGCAGTATTTT; CDR3: CASSLLLAGGTDTQYF; J: TRBJ2-3; D: TRBD2; V: TRBV13; length: 16; size: -
DNA: TGTGCCAGCAGCCCGCAGGACGTTCCCTCTGGAAACACCATATATTTT; CDR3: CASSPQDVPSGNTIYF; J: TRBJ1-3; D: -; V: TRBV7-9; length: 16; size: -
DNA: TGTGCCAGCAGTTTTCGGGACCGGGGGCTGGGCAATCAGCCCCAGCATTTT; CDR3: CASSFRDRGLGNQPQHF; J: TRBJ1-5; D: -; V: TRBV28; length: 17; size: few
DNA: TGTGCCAGTAGTGCCGGGACAGGTACTAATGAAAAACTGTTTTTT; CDR3: CASSAGTGTNEKLFF; J: TRBJ1-4; D: TRBD1; V: TRBV19; length: 15; size: -
DNA: TGTGCCTGGAGTGTAGGACAGATGAACACTGAAGCTTTCTTT; CDR3: CAWSVGQMNTEAFF; J: TRBJ1-1; D: -; V: TRBV30; length: 14; size: once
DNA: TGTGCCAGCAGCTTGGGACTCTTCTACGAGCAGTACTTC; CDR3: CASSLGLFYEQYF; J: TRBJ2-7; D: -; V: TRBV5-5; length: 13; size: once
DNA: TGTGCCAGCAATCACGGGGTCACTGAAGCTTTCTTT; CDR3: CASNHGVTEAFF; J: TRBJ1-1; D: -; V: TRBV25-1; length: 12; size: few
DNA: TGTGCCAGCAGCCACAATTCTGGGGCCAACGTCCTGACTTTC; CDR3: CASSHNSGANVLTF; J: TRBJ2-6; D: -; V: TRBV16; length: 14; size: -